This T cell receptor beta chain was found in a study of blood T cell repertoires in COVID-19 (dated by TCRdb to the early 2020s). Broadly, across the study: Collaborator samples came from the United States, Italy and Spain and covered acute and convalescent phases of COVID-19. The prospective study material was composed of cDNA or gDNA derived from T cells, B-cell-depleted T cells, or PBMCs. Subjects who had been exposed to COVID-19, were actively infected with it, or had recovered from it provided the deeply sampled blood TCRbeta repertoires that made up the dataset. A freely available public database, intended as a resource for researchers studying the immune response to SARS-CoV-2, is where the repertoires were released. Samples came from the ongoing ImmuneRACE study (first 160 participants) plus 1,254 subjects from 6 global collaborators. Nearly every sample came with metadata listing a de-identified subject ID, COVID-19 status, age in years and sex. HLA class I and class II types, where available, came from metadata supplied by the sample provider rather than from assay-based typing.

The collaborating institutions used their own protocols to collect whole blood in K2EDTA tubes. Collaborator samples were shipped for TCRbeta analysis as frozen whole blood, isolated PBMCs, or DNA extracted from either sample type. Study-level results and caveats: Clinical and demographic metadata were provided uncurated, with the amount varying by source and participant.

V loses 6 bases, J loses 8 bases, and the germline ends lie 11 bases apart. The cysteine opens and the phenylalanine closes a CDR3 of 13 amino acids. Of the read, only the CDR3 DNA is kept; its 39 bases are in frame from base 1. Via the germline V gene, CDR1 is MNHEY and CDR2 SVGAGI. The immunoSEQ Assay, a bias-controlled multiplex PCR, was used to amplify TCRbeta CDR3 regions from genomic DNA. Under the source paper's analysis protocol: Nucleated cell counts per sample were estimated from amplification of reference gene primers within the assay. Sequence reads were collapsed and filtered to measure the absolute abundance of every unique TCRbeta CDR3 rearrangement. For each sample, productive Simpson clonality was calculated by taking the square root of Simpson's diversity index across productive rearrangements. TCRdb obtained this table from immuneACCESS and retained in-frame rearrangements with V and J assigned. These tables miss some clones; where compared with another copy, unresolved V genes account for less than half of the shortfall, and the remainder is unexplained. The V and J calls and clone size are taken from that table; D and trimming were inferred from the DNA. In this sample the table shows around 60,000 clones, around 90% of which occur a single time. Roughly 3.5% of the sample belongs to the ten largest clones.

In the case of this clone: This clone's antigen is unknown. Per-base qualities were not stored, and no clone one base away is much larger.

The chain was built from TRBV6-5 and TRBJ1-6; too little of a D gene remains to name it. Sequencing was performed on peripheral blood. This receptor was identified in a man aged 50 to 59 with active COVID-19. The CDR3 protein sequence reads: CASRGGSDSPLHF. Read as DNA, the sequence is TGTGCCAGCAGGGGAGGGTCGGATTCACCCCTCCACTTT.